Given below is one TCR beta chain in context. Sequence at one end of the junction differs from germline and may be a read error. The CDR3 has 12 residues. The V gene's germline CDR1 is SEHNR and CDR2 FQNEAQ (reference sequence). The definition of stable Graves' hyperthyroidism was no ophthalmopathy progression within 18 months. Based on clinical symptoms, serum thyroxine and TRAb, thyroid ultrasound and orbital computed tomography, diagnoses were reached. These data belong to a study of T cells in Graves' hyperthyroidism and ophthalmopathy. RNA transcripts provided the source from which TCR beta CDR3 regions were amplified. RT-PCR in the first round (using the HTBI primer set) targeted the TCR CDR3. Each CDR3 protein gets one entry after TCRdb re-called the multiplex PCR reads with MiXCR. The sample records hundreds of thousands of distinct CDR3 sequences, around 45% being singletons.

The sample was peripheral blood or thyroid tissue (not recorded which). This receptor was taken from a woman aged 18 to 35 with Graves' hyperthyroidism. The chain links TRBV7-9 to TRBJ1-1, with D tentatively TRBD1 (5 bases). The CDR3 spells CASGLKGVEAFF. The CDR3 region has the DNA TGTGCCAGCGGCTTAAAAGGGGTTGAAGCTTTCTTT.